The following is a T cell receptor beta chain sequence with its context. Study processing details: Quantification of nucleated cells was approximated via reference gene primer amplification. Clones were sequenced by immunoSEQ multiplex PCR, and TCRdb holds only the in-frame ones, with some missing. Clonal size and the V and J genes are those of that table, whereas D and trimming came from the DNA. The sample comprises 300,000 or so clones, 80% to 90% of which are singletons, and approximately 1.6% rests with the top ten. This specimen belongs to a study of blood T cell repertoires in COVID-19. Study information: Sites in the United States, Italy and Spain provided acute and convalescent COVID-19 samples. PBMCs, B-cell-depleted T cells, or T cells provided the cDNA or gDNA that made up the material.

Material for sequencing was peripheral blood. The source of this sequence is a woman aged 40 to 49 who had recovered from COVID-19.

CDR3 sequence: CASKYSSSGNTIYF. CDR3 sequence (DNA): TGTGCCAGCAAATACAGCTCCTCTGGAAACACCATATATTTT. This sequence joins TRBV6-5 and TRBJ1-3; D is unresolved. The CDR3 spans 14 residues. With 7 bases removed from V and 0 bases from J, the gap between germline ends came to 10 bases. CDR1 is MNHEY and CDR2 is SVGAGI in the germline V gene.